Given below is one TCR beta chain in context. Its antigen is unknown. It has no much larger one-base neighbor in the sample; base qualities were not kept. Mixed lymphocyte reaction cells were cocultured at 37°C for approximately 6 days. Responder PBMCs were labelled with CFSE and stimulator PBMCs were labelled with Violet Dye, after which the responder and stimulator PBMCs were mixed at a 1:1 ratio. Sorted unstimulated T cells and proliferating T cells recovered from mixed lymphocyte reactions were subjected to TCRbeta CDR3 sequencing. Fresh whole blood from around 11 HLA-typed healthy donors was used to isolate PBMCs. Proliferating CFSE-low responder T cells were FACS-sorted after the mixed lymphocyte reaction for TCR sequencing. This entry belongs to a study of siplizumab effects on memory and regulatory T cells (dated by TCRdb to the late 2010s). About the study as a whole: Across fewer than 10 responder-stimulator pairs, paired mixed lymphocyte reactions were conducted with siplizumab at 1 ug/mL and without drug. The study looked at the effect of siplizumab, an anti-CD2 antibody, on alloreactive T-cell subsets in allogeneic mixed lymphocyte reactions made from human PBMCs. The study at large found these results: Because sequences below about 10^-5 frequency were poorly captured, only a minor fraction of alloreactive clones could be mapped to unstimulated subsets. Greater diversity appeared to be present in unstimulated naive T cells than in memory T cells, and a substantial contribution to the alloresponse seemed to be made by naive cells. Siplizumab significantly lowered the cumulative frequency of alloreactive sequences that could be traced to unstimulated CD4+ memory T cells. Whether proliferating Tregs from siplizumab cultures actually had suppressive function was not functionally confirmed. Among mappable alloreactive CD4+ clones, an average Treg-derived fraction of approximately 73% was observed with siplizumab, compared with roughly 27% in control reactions. Roughly 80-97% of proliferating CD4+ or CD8+ clones could not be assigned a naive or memory phenotype.

Including cysteine and phenylalanine, the CDR3 has 14 amino acids. The DNA shown is the 42-base CDR3, in frame from base 1. V drops 8 bases and J drops 7 bases, leaving 22 bases in between. The library was built by means of the immunoSEQ multiplex PCR assay. Each sample had 80,000 to 100,000 TCR templates assayed by the deep sequencing platform. Genomic DNA extracted from sorted T cells was used for TCRbeta CDR3 sequencing. The study's processing was this. The R programming language was used for clonal analysis of TCRbeta CDR3 data. Alloreactive CD4+ and CD8+ clones were defined by comparing unstimulated samples with post-reaction CFSE-low samples. Alloreactive CD4+ clones were assigned to regulatory or non-regulatory origin by matching sequences to sorted unstimulated Treg and non-Treg repertoires. TCRdb limited this immuneACCESS table to in-frame rearrangements with V and J called. A share of clones is missing; checked studies link under half to unresolved V genes, and the rest is unexplained. V and J calls and clone size are as listed in that table; D and trimming were resolved from the DNA. The sample table contains several thousand clones; only one count was recorded for around 54% of them. The ten largest account for over 4% of the sample.

In this chain, TRBV5-3 is recombined with TRBJ2-7; no D gene can be assigned with confidence. TRBV5-3 is designated an ORF whose function remains uncertain. The sample comprised CFSE-low (dividing) CD4+ T cells sorted from an allogeneic mixed lymphocyte reaction. The sequence came from a human donor in good health; the cells came from an allogeneic mixed lymphocyte reaction. The nucleotide sequence is given as TGTGCCAGCAGCATAGGTGGACCACAGCTAGAGCAGTACTTC. Its protein product is CASSIGGPQLEQYF.